Listed here are 14 T cell receptor beta chains from one sample, sequenced in a study of read filtering for tumor transcriptome and immune sequencing. Molecular barcoded adaptors covering alpha/delta and beta/gamma chains were used on approximately 400 ng RNA. Each CDR3 protein is one row after TCRdb ran MiXCR on the reads. This sample has around 130,000 distinct CDR3 sequences; about 13% occur once, and the top ten carry 7.5% to 9.5%. The sample comprised a population of CD138-negative cells sorted from bone marrow. Every receptor here comes from a donor at least 40 years old with multiple myeloma.

In its sample, this clonotype was seen many times. The rearrangement uses TRBV24-1 and TRBJ2-3; 9 bases are shared with TRBD1. The CDR3 covers 17 residues. Trimming took 4 bases from V and 1 from J; bases not matched to a gene: 8. CDR1 is KGHDR, CDR2 SFDVKD, per germline. The CDR3 nucleotides read TGTGCCACCAGTGACCGCGGAGACAGGGGGGGCACAGATACGCAGTATTTT. Translation gives CATSDRGDRGGTDTQYF.

As to this clonotype: A read error may explain this, as a much larger clone is one base away. The chain recombines TRBV7-2 with TRBJ2-2; D possibly corresponds to TRBD2 (6 bases). The V end lost 5 bases, the J end lost 9 bases, and 22 bases lay between the germline ends. The germline V gene encodes CDR1 SGHTA and CDR2 FQGNSA. This CDR3 spans 16 amino acids. The CDR3 nucleotides are TGTGCCAGCAGCCTTAGCGGTCCGGACACGGCTAGGGAGCTGTTTTTT. Its translation is CASSLSGPDTARELFF.

This clonotype occurred many times. This chain joins TRBV20-1 and TRBJ1-5; D is perhaps TRBD1 (6 bases). Trimming cost V 6 bases and J 5 bases, with 17 bases left between them. Germline V gene lookup returns CDR1 DFQATT and CDR2 SNEGSKA (reference sequence). The CDR3 is 14 amino acids. CDR3: CSAGSSAGDQPQHF. The CDR3 coding sequence is TGCAGTGCCGGGAGTTCGGCAGGGGATCAGCCCCAGCATTTT.

The sample holds many counts of this clonotype. The chain recombines TRBV7-9 with TRBJ2-7; no clear D. The CDR3 is made up of 12 amino acids. Germline values: CDR1 SEHNR, CDR2 FQNEAQ (reference sequence). V was clipped by 3 bases and J by 4 bases, with 7 bases between them. This CDR3 reads CASSFEGYEQYF. Written as DNA, the CDR3 is TGTGCCAGCAGCTTTGAAGGGTACGAGCAGTACTTC. The complete variable domain, with remaining parts taken from reference TRBV7-9 and TRBJ2-7, reads DTGVSQNPRHKITKRGQNVTFRCDPISEHNRLYWYRQTLGQGPEFLTYFQNEAQLEKSRLLSDRFSAERPKGSFSTLEIQRTEQGDSAMYLCASSFEGYEQYFGPGTRLTVT.

The chain uses TRBV19 and TRBJ2-2, with D possibly being TRBD1 (7 bases). V gave up 9 bases and J gave up 1 base, with 12 bases separating them. Germline CDR1 reads LNHDA; CDR2 reads SQIVND (reference sequence). This CDR3 has 14 residues. CDR3 in amino acids: CASGGQRNTGELFF. The CDR3 region has the DNA TGTGCCAGCGGGGGACAGCGGAACACCGGGGAGCTGTTTTTT.

The chain joins TRBV13 to TRBJ2-7; a possible D gene is TRBD2 (5 bases). CDR3 length equals 12 residues. Germline CDR1 is PRHDT and CDR2 is FYEKMQ (reference sequence). V lost 0 bases and J lost 9, with 9 bases in between. The CDR3 nucleotides read TGTGCCAGCAGCTTAGGCCGAGGGCGGCAGTACTTC. Protein: CASSLGRGRQYF.

The sample holds many counts of this clonotype. The rearrangement joins TRBV5-1 to TRBJ2-1; D is possibly TRBD2 (6 bases). Germline V gene sequence: CDR1 SGHRS, CDR2 YFSETQ. Trimming took off 4 bases at V and 8 bases at J, with 16 bases between the two ends. The CDR3 contains 14 residues. The CDR3 here is CASSRRADGYEQFF. CDR3 DNA sequence: TGCGCCAGCAGCCGGAGGGCCGACGGATATGAGCAGTTCTTC.

With respect to this clonotype: One base away lies a much larger clone, so this may be a sequencing read error. CDR3 protein: CSARDGMNTEASF. CDR3 bases: TGCAGTGCTAGAGATGGGATGAACACTGAAGCTTCCTTT. The rearrangement links TRBV20-1 to TRBJ1-1; D is ambiguous. Germline CDR1 is DFQATT and CDR2 is SNEGSKA (reference sequence). The CDR3 has 13 residues.

On this clonotype itself: This may arise from a read error, as a much more abundant clone is one base away. The V gene is TRBV12-3 or TRBV12-4, the J gene TRBJ1-1, with D maybe TRBD1 (5 bases). The CDR3 is 15 residues long. CDR3 DNA sequence: TGTGCCAGCAGCCTGCAGGGCGCCTATAATTCACCCCCCCACTTT. It codes for CASSLQGAYNSPPHF.

In this sample, this clonotype turned up many times. The chain combines TRBV11-2 with TRBJ1-1; TRBD1 matches 7 bases. The trim removed 4 bases at V and 3 bases at J, leaving 11 bases unmatched. The CDR3 is 16 amino acids. Germline V CDR1 and CDR2: SGHAT, FQNNGV. CDR3 bases: TGTGCCAGCAGCTCCCGGTACAGGGGATCGGACACTGAAGCTTTCTTT. Its translation: CASSSRYRGSDTEAFF.

This clonotype has a count of ten or more. This CDR3 is CSAREGRISYEQYF. As DNA, the CDR3 is TGCAGTGCTAGAGAGGGTAGGATCTCCTACGAGCAGTACTTC. The rearrangement uses TRBV20-1 and TRBJ2-7; D is undetermined. The CDR3 sequence is 14 residues long. Germline V lookup: CDR1 DFQATT, CDR2 SNEGSKA (reference sequence). V lost 0 bases, J lost 0 bases, and 9 bases lay in between.

This clonotype was seen only once. Being one base from a much bigger clone, this may be a read error. V and J are TRBV7-2 and TRBJ1-2, with 7 bases lining up with TRBD1. The germline CDR1 and CDR2 sequences are SGHTA and FQGNSA. CDR3 length: 17 residues. In DNA form, the CDR3 reads TGTGCCGGCAGCTTAAGGGACAGTCATCTGGCAAACTATGGCTACACCTTC. Amino acid sequence: CAGSLRDSHLANYGYTF.

This chain uses TRBV7-9 with TRBJ1-5; D not certain. The CDR3 loop spans 13 amino acids. V was trimmed by 5 bases and J by 4 bases, leaving 9 bases between them. Germline V gene data show CDR1 as SEHNR and CDR2 as FQNEAQ (reference sequence). The DNA for the CDR3 is TGTGCCAGCAGCCCCGGGGTAAATCAGCCCCAGCATTTT. Encoded protein: CASSPGVNQPQHF. Together with reference TRBV7-9 and TRBJ1-5, the CDR3 gives the full variable domain: DTGVSQNPRHKITKRGQNVTFRCDPISEHNRLYWYRQTLGQGPEFLTYFQNEAQLEKSRLLSDRFSAERPKGSFSTLEIQRTEQGDSAMYLCASSPGVNQPQHFGDGTRLSIL.

On this clonotype itself: At one end, the junction sequence differs from germline, possibly due to a read error. The gene calls are TRBV7-8 and TRBJ2-2, with 10 bases identical to TRBD2. In germline, CDR1 is SGHVS, CDR2 FQNEAQ. The CDR3 sequence is 16 residues long. CDR3 in DNA: TGTGCCAGCAGCAGAACTAGCGGGACTAACACCAGGGAGCTGTTTTTT. This encodes CASSRTSGTNTRELFF. The whole variable domain, filled in from reference TRBV7-8 and TRBJ2-2, reads GAGVSQSPRYKVAKRGQDVALRCDPISGHVSLFWYQQALGQGPEFLTYFQNEAQLDKSGLPSDRFFAERPEGSVSTLKIQRTQQEDSAVYLCASSRTSGTNTRELFFGEGSRLTVL.